Following are 8 T cell receptor beta chains from one sample sequenced in a study of blood T cell repertoires in COVID-19. The data were produced by immunoSEQ multiplex PCR, yet TCRdb's version contains in-frame clones alone and is incomplete. The table shows more than 200,000 clones, with around 90% occurring only once. The specimen was peripheral blood. Source of these receptors: a man in his 70s with acute or convalescent COVID-19.

The chain carries TRBV27 and TRBJ1-1; a weak D match, TRBD1 (5 bases). In germline, CDR1 is MNHEY, CDR2 SMNVEV (reference sequence). V was shortened by 5 bases and J by 0 bases, with 13 bases between the two germline ends. The CDR3 is 15 residues long. The CDR3 DNA sequence: TGTGCCAGCAGTCCGGGGGGACGGATGAACACTGAAGCTTTCTTT. This sequence encodes CASSPGGRMNTEAFF.

This rearrangement joins TRBV5-4 to TRBJ2-1; D possibly corresponds to TRBD1 (6 bases). The germline V gene encodes CDR1 SGHNT and CDR2 YYREEE (reference sequence). This CDR3 region has 12 residues. Between the trimmed V and J ends, which lost 1 base and 10 bases, there was a span of 9 bases. In DNA, the CDR3 is TGTGCCAGCAGCTTGTGGGGGCAGGAGCAGTTCTTC. This codes for CASSLWGQEQFF.

This clone was detected ten times or more. The chain combines TRBV11-3 with TRBJ2-7; TRBD2 might be the D (6 bases). The V end was cut by 3 bases, the J end by 4 bases, with 10 bases between. Looked up from germline, CDR1 is SGHNT and CDR2 is YENEEA. The CDR3 is 13 amino acids. The CDR3 reads CASSFSGSYEQYF. In DNA, the CDR3 is TGTGCCAGCAGCTTTAGCGGTTCGTACGAGCAGTACTTC.

This clone was picked up one time. The chain joins TRBV7-2 to TRBJ1-3, with D perhaps TRBD1 (6 bases). CDR1 and CDR2 (germline): SGHTA, FQGNSA. Trimming took off 3 bases at V and 2 bases at J, with 11 bases between the two ends. This CDR3 is built from 15 residues. The CDR3 nucleotides read TGTGCCAGCAGCTTCTCAGGGGCTACTGGAAACACCATATATTTT. This codes for CASSFSGATGNTIYF.

The chain uses TRBV7-6 and TRBJ2-5; 12 nucleotides align to TRBD2. From germline, CDR1 is SGHVS and CDR2 FNYEAQ. This CDR3 is built from 17 residues. With 0 bases clipped from V and 1 base from J, the junction kept 3 bases outside the gene matches. The CDR3 coding sequence is TGTGCCAGCAGCTTAGCCCTAGCGGGAGGGACCCAAGAGACCCAGTACTTC. It translates to CASSLALAGGTQETQYF.

Many counts were recorded for this clone. The V and J genes are TRBV27 and TRBJ1-5, with 9 bases lining up with TRBD1. The CDR3 extends over 15 amino acids. In germline, CDR1 is MNHEY, CDR2 SMNVEV (reference sequence). V was clipped by 8 bases and J by 6 bases; unmatched bases: 11. This chain's CDR3 is CASRSQGALSQPQHF. The DNA of the CDR3 is TGTGCCAGCCGCTCACAGGGGGCGCTGAGTCAGCCCCAGCATTTT.

The chain joins TRBV7-3 to TRBJ2-3; D unclear. V gave up 5 bases and J gave up 4 bases, with 10 bases separating them. The CDR3 totals 13 residues. The germline V gene encodes CDR1 SGHTA and CDR2 FQGTGA. The CDR3 is CASSEPSSDTQYF. The CDR3 DNA is TGTGCCAGCAGCGAGCCAAGTTCAGATACGCAGTATTTT.

The J gene is TRBJ2-3, the V gene TRBV7-9, with TRBD2 matching 9 bases. The germline CDR1 and CDR2 sequences are SEHNR and FQNEAQ (reference sequence). The CDR3 length is 17 residues. The V gene end was trimmed by 1 base and the J gene end by 6 bases; junction bases not matched to a gene: 11. CDR3 nucleotides: TGTGCCAGCAGCTTAGAACGGATGACTAGCGGTGGGGATACGCAGTATTTT. Translation: CASSLERMTSGGDTQYF. Based on the CDR3 plus reference TRBV7-9 and TRBJ2-3, the full variable domain is DTGVSQNPRHKITKRGQNVTFRCDPISEHNRLYWYRQTLGQGPEFLTYFQNEAQLEKSRLLSDRFSAERPKGSFSTLEIQRTEQGDSAMYLCASSLERMTSGGDTQYFGPGTRLTVL.